Shown below are 21 T cell receptor beta chains from a single sample sequenced in a study of long-term antiretroviral therapy in people with HIV. Version v3.0 of the immunoSEQ assay was performed at survey level. Some clones are missing from TCRdb's copy, which holds only in-frame ones; the method was immunoSEQ multiplex PCR. The sample has about 25,000 clones; around three quarters are singletons. Here the sequenced sample was unsorted PBMCs, taken 1.1 years before starting antiretroviral therapy. Receptors were obtained from a woman in her forties with HIV.

This clone appeared once. The rearrangement joins TRBV18 to TRBJ1-5, with TRBD1 matching over 7 bases. Looked up from germline, CDR1 is KGHSH and CDR2 is LQKENI. The CDR3 extends over 14 amino acids. V lost 8 bases to trimming and J lost 5 bases; unmatched junction nucleotides: 9. Here the CDR3 reads CASATGNSDQPQHF. The DNA for the CDR3 is TGTGCCAGCGCGACAGGGAATTCGGATCAGCCCCAGCATTTT.

The chain employs TRBV27 and TRBJ2-1; TRBD2 agrees at 11 bases. The V segment lost 4 bases and the J segment 3 bases; nucleotides outside the gene matches: 8. The CDR3 sequence is 17 residues long. Germline loops: CDR1 MNHEY, CDR2 SMNVEV (reference sequence). The CDR3 DNA reads as TGTGCCAGCAGTTCCTCCGGGACTAGCGGATTCTACAATGAGCAGTTCTTC. This codes for CASSSSGTSGFYNEQFF.

CDR3: CASRTGFAGELFF. Here the CDR3 DNA reads TGCGCCAGCAGGACAGGGTTTGCCGGGGAGCTGTTTTTT. The chain is built from TRBV10-2 and TRBJ2-2, with 7 positions matching TRBD1. CDR3 size: 13 residues. From germline, CDR1 is WSHSY and CDR2 SAAADI. Trimming removed 6 bases from V and 6 bases from J; junction bases left unmatched: 4.

This clone was detected a few times. The V and J genes are TRBV9 and TRBJ2-7; 7 bases are shared with TRBD2. Germline V gene sequence: CDR1 SGDLS, CDR2 YYNGEE. J gave up 3 bases and V 4 bases, and 4 bases lay outside the gene matches. This CDR3 contains 13 residues. CDR3 loop: CASSPGGYYEQYF. CDR3 bases: TGTGCCAGCAGCCCGGGGGGATACTACGAGCAGTACTTC.

This clone is a singleton in its sample. The rearrangement links TRBV18 to TRBJ2-7; TRBD2 agrees at 11 bases. The CDR3 is made up of 16 amino acids. With 0 bases clipped from V and 6 bases from J, the junction kept 7 bases outside the gene matches. Germline-derived CDR1 and CDR2 are KGHSH and LQKENI. The CDR3 coding sequence is TGTGCCAGCTCACCACCGCCTAGCGGGGGGTCTAGCGAGCAGTACTTC. Protein: CASSPPPSGGSSEQYF.

V and J are TRBV7-8 and TRBJ2-5; tentatively, D is TRBD1 or TRBD2 (5 bases each). The germline gives CDR1 SGHVS, CDR2 FQNEAQ. This CDR3 region has 13 residues. The V end was cut by 5 bases, the J end by 3 bases, with 10 bases between. CDR3 residues: CASSPGTKETQYF. CDR3 nucleotide sequence: TGTGCCAGCAGCCCCGGGACGAAAGAGACCCAGTACTTC.

The rearrangement links TRBV6-5 to TRBJ2-3; D remains ambiguous. Trimming left V 2 bases short and J 0 bases short, with 3 bases between. The CDR3 spans 13 residues. CDR1 is MNHEY, CDR2 SVGAGI, per germline. CDR3 sequence (DNA): TGTGCCAGCAGTTACGGGAGCACAGATACGCAGTATTTT. Encoded protein: CASSYGSTDTQYF.

This clone was recorded a few times. The gene calls are TRBV25-1 and TRBJ1-2; no definite D call. The germline V gene encodes CDR1 MGHDK and CDR2 SYGVNS. The CDR3 length is 14 residues. V lost 4 bases and J lost 8, with 17 bases in between. CDR3 amino acids: CASSGRRAGGGYTF. CDR3 in DNA: TGTGCCAGCAGTGGGCGACGGGCCGGCGGCGGCTACACCTTC.

J is TRBJ2-7 and V is TRBV19; a possible D gene is TRBD2 (6 bases). This CDR3 region has 14 residues. Germline lookup yields CDR1 LNHDA and CDR2 SQIVND (reference sequence). Deletions cut 3 bases from V and 7 bases from J, with 16 bases between. CDR3 protein: CASSMPDPREEQYF. The CDR3 DNA is TGTGCCAGTAGTATGCCTGATCCCCGGGAGGAGCAGTACTTC.

This clone was observed a handful of times. The chain couples TRBV11-2 to TRBJ1-6; weak D call: TRBD1 (6 bases). Germline CDR1 SGHAT, CDR2 FQNNGV. V lost 1 base to trimming and J lost 6 bases, with 10 bases between them. This CDR3 spans 15 amino acids. The CDR3 is CASSLGGRGNSPLHF. DNA of the CDR3: TGTGCCAGCAGCTTAGGGGGCAGGGGTAATTCACCCCTCCACTTT.

This chain connects TRBV7-8 to TRBJ2-1; TRBD2 agrees at 7 bases. With V trimmed by 1 base and J by 9 bases, 0 bases remained unmatched. The germline gives CDR1 SGHVS, CDR2 FQNEAQ. This CDR3 region has 12 residues. The CDR3 coding sequence is TGTGCCAGCAGCTTAGGCGGGGGTGAGCAGTTCTTC. Its protein product is CASSLGGGEQFF.

A few counts support this clone. The V gene is TRBV7-8, the J gene TRBJ2-6; no clear D gene. V was pared by 5 bases and J by 0 bases, with 8 bases between. The CDR3 is 15 residues long. The germline CDR1 and CDR2 sequences are SGHVS and FQNEAQ. The chain's CDR3 is CASSRLTSGANVLTF. The DNA for the CDR3 is TGTGCCAGCAGCCGCTTGACCTCTGGGGCCAACGTCCTGACTTTC.

A single count supports this clone. The gene calls are TRBV6-1 and TRBJ2-3; 15 nucleotides agree with TRBD2. This CDR3 contains 20 residues. Germline lookup yields CDR1 MNHNS and CDR2 SASEGT. J was trimmed by 8 bases and V by 2 bases; bases with no gene match: 17. The CDR3 DNA reads TGTGCCAGCAGTGAATTGGGACTAGCGGGGGGCGGTATTAAGTCGGGTACGCAGTATTTT. This gives the protein CASSELGLAGGGIKSGTQYF.

This chain uses TRBV10-3 with TRBJ2-3; 9 nucleotides match TRBD2. Germline values: CDR1 ENHRY, CDR2 SYGVKD. Trimming took 0 bases from V and 5 from J; bases not matched to a gene: 15. The CDR3 runs 19 residues. The CDR3 sequence is CAISESFKAAGGLGDTQYF. CDR3 DNA: TGTGCCATCAGTGAGTCATTCAAGGCGGCGGGGGGGCTTGGAGATACGCAGTATTTT.

The chain recombines TRBV5-6 with TRBJ2-5; no firm D call. This CDR3 region has 15 residues. The germline V gene encodes CDR1 SGHDT and CDR2 YYEEEE. V was shortened by 5 bases and J by 0 bases, with 14 bases between the two germline ends. CDR3 in amino acids: CASRPATTYQETQYF. The CDR3 DNA sequence: TGTGCCAGCAGGCCCGCGACAACCTACCAAGAGACCCAGTACTTC.

This chain joins TRBV6-5 and TRBJ2-1; 10 bases are shared with TRBD2. Germline trimming cut 2 bases from V and 7 bases from J; bases unmatched to any gene: 2. The CDR3 loop spans 14 amino acids. The V gene's germline CDR1 is MNHEY and CDR2 SVGAGI. CDR3 bases: TGTGCCAGCAGTTACGGTAGCGGGGGGAATGAGCAGTTCTTC. This encodes CASSYGSGGNEQFF.

The chain links TRBV7-2 to TRBJ2-7, with D unresolved. V gave up 6 bases and J gave up 0 bases, with 6 bases separating them. Germline V gene sequence: CDR1 SGHTA, CDR2 FQGNSA. This CDR3 is 12 amino acids long. The CDR3 here is CASSSSSYEQYF. CDR3 sequence (DNA): TGTGCCAGCAGTTCCAGCTCCTACGAGCAGTACTTC.

The chain combines TRBV29-1 with TRBJ2-3, with D hard to call. The CDR3 extends over 12 amino acids. V lost 1 base to trimming and J lost 6 bases, with 8 bases between them. Germline V gene data show CDR1 as SQVTM and CDR2 as ANQGSEA. CDR3 bases: TGCAGCGTTGAAGTGGACCCCGATACGCAGTATTTT. Translated, it gives CSVEVDPDTQYF.

The chain couples TRBV11-3 to TRBJ1-4, with 8 positions matching TRBD1. V dropped 5 bases and J dropped 4; count of bases not matched to a gene: 3. The CDR3 has 14 residues. Germline assignment: CDR1 SGHNT and CDR2 YENEEA. The CDR3, as DNA: TGTGCCAGCAGCCCGGGACAGGTTAATGAAAAACTGTTTTTT. Translated: CASSPGQVNEKLFF.

The chain recombines TRBV6-5 with TRBJ1-2; no reliable D call. The length of the CDR3 is 13 residues. Germline V lookup: CDR1 MNHEY, CDR2 SVGAGI. Trimming pared 8 bases from V and 3 bases from J, leaving 13 bases between. The CDR3 spells CASGEGGDYGYTF. As DNA, the CDR3 is TGTGCCAGCGGGGAGGGTGGAGACTATGGCTACACCTTC.

V is TRBV19 and J is TRBJ2-2, with a possible D match to TRBD2 (6 bases). V was shortened by 0 bases and J by 4 bases, with 15 bases between the two germline ends. The length of the CDR3 is 17 residues. Germline V gene data show CDR1 as LNHDA and CDR2 as SQIVND (reference sequence). CDR3 loop: CASSIDRGGAGTGELFF. The CDR3 DNA follows: TGTGCCAGTAGTATAGACCGCGGAGGGGCGGGCACCGGGGAGCTGTTTTTT.